This T cell receptor (beta chain) was captured in a study of glioma-infiltrating T cells. Study-wide results and caveats: Gliomas, especially low-grade, showed above-expected tissue-blood divergence; non-neoplastic patients showed below. Very few CDR3 sequences were shared between tissue and blood.

Using RNA template, CDR3s of TCR alpha and beta were amplified with iRepertoire arm-PCR. For one-step reverse transcription and amplification, 100-400 ng of tissue mRNA or PBMC total RNA was used. TCRdb passed the multiplex PCR reads through MiXCR, listing each CDR3 protein once. The sample contains 90,000 to 110,000 distinct CDR3 sequences, less than 30% of which appear only once. This clonotype appeared a few times. Its antigen is unidentified. The CDR3 covers 17 residues. From germline, CDR1 is SGHTA and CDR2 FQGTGA. Trimming removed 5 bases from V and 0 bases from J; junction bases left unmatched: 10.

The rearrangement links TRBV7-3 to TRBJ2-7; TRBD1 matches at 10 bases. The origin of this receptor is a human donor with low-grade glioma or glioblastoma, undergoing nonglioma brain surgery, or in good health (not recorded which). Sequenced sample: glioma tissue, nonneoplastic brain tissue, or PBMCs (not recorded which). DNA of the CDR3: TGTGCCAGCAGCCCGGGACAGGGGAGGAAGAGCTCCTACGAGCAGTACTTC. It is translated as CASSPGQGRKSSYEQYF.